Following are 22 T cell receptor beta chains from one sample sequenced in a study of T cell repertoires in ileal Crohn's disease. Time point indicated: proximal margin of the surgical specimen (macroscopically non-inflamed). Libraries were prepared by immunoSEQ multiplex PCR; TCRdb keeps only in-frame clonotypes and omits some of them. The data show 5,300 or so clones, about 73% seen once. Sample: ileal tissue. The receptors here all came from an adult with Crohn's disease.

The J gene is TRBJ2-1, the V gene TRBV19; 7 nucleotides line up with TRBD2. Trimming removed 5 bases from V and 2 bases from J; junction bases left unmatched: 6. Germline-derived CDR1 and CDR2 are LNHDA and SQIVND (reference sequence). The CDR3 extends over 15 amino acids. CDR3 amino acids: CASSRSGVTYNEQFF. In DNA, the CDR3 is TGTGCCAGTAGTCGCAGCGGGGTGACCTACAATGAGCAGTTCTTC.

The V and J genes are TRBV6-1 and TRBJ2-7, with TRBD2 as a possible D gene (5 bases). Trimming took off 3 bases at V and 7 bases at J, with 7 bases between the two ends. Germline-derived CDR1 and CDR2 are MNHNS and SASEGT. The CDR3 runs 11 residues. The CDR3 reads CASSDSGEQYF. CDR3 coding DNA: TGTGCCAGCAGTGACTCGGGAGAGCAGTACTTC.

The chain has TRBV11-3 and TRBJ2-1, with TRBD2 matching 10 bases. Germline V CDR1 and CDR2: SGHNT, YENEEA. This CDR3 is built from 14 residues. V lost 4 bases and J lost 8; bases outside the gene matches: 5. The CDR3, as DNA: TGTGCCAGCAGCTCAAGCGGGAGGGCCTATGAGCAGTTCTTC. It specifies CASSSSGRAYEQFF.

The V and J genes are TRBV30 and TRBJ2-5, with D unresolved. Trimming stripped 4 bases from V and 1 base from J, with 7 bases between. Germline V lookup: CDR1 GTSNPN, CDR2 SVGIG (reference sequence). The CDR3 covers 12 residues. The CDR3 DNA follows: TGTGCCTGGATGGGAAGCCAAGAGACCCAGTACTTC. Its translation is CAWMGSQETQYF.

A word on this clone: The junction differs from germline at one of its ends, possibly a read error. The chain couples TRBV13 to TRBJ2-3; D remains unclear. CDR1 is PRHDT and CDR2 is FYEKMQ in the germline V gene (reference sequence). The CDR3 totals 14 residues. The CDR3 protein is CASSLDMGTDTQYF. The CDR3 DNA reads as TGTGCCAGCAGTTTAGATATGGGCACAGATACGCAGTATTTT.

The chain recombines TRBV19 with TRBJ1-1; D call uncertain. The CDR3 runs to 14 residues. CDR1 and CDR2 from the germline V gene are LNHDA and SQIVND (reference sequence). V was cut by 10 bases and J by 7 bases, with 22 bases left in between. CDR3 protein: CATTPTQQGIEAFF. The CDR3 DNA reads TGTGCCACTACACCCACTCAGCAAGGGATTGAAGCTTTCTTT.

The rearrangement joins TRBV18 to TRBJ1-1; TRBD1 matches 9 bases. The V and J ends lost 2 bases and 7 bases, in that order; junction bases with no gene match: 5. The CDR3 spans 14 residues. Germline V gene data show CDR1 as KGHSH and CDR2 as LQKENI. In nucleotides, the CDR3 is TGTGCCAGCTCACCAGCCGGGACAGGGAGTGAAGCTTTCTTT. Protein: CASSPAGTGSEAFF.

The V and J genes are TRBV5-1 and TRBJ2-2, with unresolved D. Deletions cut 0 bases from V and 5 bases from J, with 8 bases between. The CDR3 runs to 14 residues. Germline assignment: CDR1 SGHRS and CDR2 YFSETQ. CDR3 protein: CASSLGSETGELFF. CDR3 nucleotide sequence: TGCGCCAGCAGCTTGGGGTCCGAGACCGGGGAGCTGTTTTTT. The full variable domain, with the rest looked up from reference TRBV5-1 and TRBJ2-2, is KAGVTQTPRYLIKTRGQQVTLSCSPISGHRSVSWYQQTPGQGLQFLFEYFSETQRNKGNFPGRFSGRQFSNSRSEMNVSTLELGDSALYLCASSLGSETGELFFGEGSRLTVL.

This clone was found a few times. CDR3 DNA sequence: TGTGCCAGCAGCCGACTAGCGGAATACAATGAGCAGTTCTTC. It specifies CASSRLAEYNEQFF. The genes are TRBV7-3 and TRBJ2-1; 9 bases match TRBD2. After removal of 5 bases from V and 4 bases from J, the junction contained 3 bases not matched to a gene. This CDR3 spans 14 amino acids. Germline V gives CDR1 SGHTA, CDR2 FQGTGA.

The rearrangement links TRBV18 to TRBJ1-2; the D gene is possibly TRBD1 (5 bases). The CDR3 is 16 residues long. Germline V gives CDR1 KGHSH, CDR2 LQKENI. V lost 1 base to trimming and J lost 5 bases, with 17 bases between them. Here the CDR3 DNA reads TGTGCCAGCTCACCACAGGGGAACGATCCGGGGTATGGCTACACCTTC. Translating gives CASSPQGNDPGYGYTF.

The J gene is TRBJ1-3, the V gene TRBV9, with D hard to call. Trimming shortened V by 3 bases and J by 8 bases, and 12 bases separated the two germline ends. Per the germline V gene, CDR1 is SGDLS and CDR2 is YYNGEE. This CDR3 has 13 residues. CDR3 DNA sequence: TGTGCCAGCAGCGCACCGGTGGTGGACACCATATATTTT. The encoded protein is CASSAPVVDTIYF.

The rearrangement links TRBV14 to TRBJ2-5, with D perhaps matching TRBD2 (5 bases). CDR3 length: 15 residues. V lost 1 base, J lost 6 bases, and 15 bases lay in between. CDR1 SGHDN and CDR2 FVKESK come from the germline V gene. The CDR3 sequence is CASSQGTAPGQTQYF. The CDR3 coding sequence is TGTGCCAGCAGCCAAGGGACTGCCCCCGGGCAGACCCAGTACTTC.

The V gene is TRBV18, the J gene TRBJ2-5, with 7 bases matching TRBD2. Trimming took 2 bases from V and 4 from J; bases not matched to a gene: 4. This CDR3 region has 14 residues. Germline CDR1 reads KGHSH; CDR2 reads LQKENI. CDR3 amino acids: CASSPAGVTETQYF. For the CDR3, the DNA is TGTGCCAGCTCACCAGCGGGGGTAACAGAGACCCAGTACTTC.

The table lists this clone with a few counts. The rearrangement joins TRBV4-1 to TRBJ2-7; TRBD1 is a possible D gene (6 bases). Per the germline V gene, CDR1 is MGHRA and CDR2 is YSYEKL. V dropped 4 bases and J dropped 0 bases, with 13 bases sitting between them. The CDR3 length is 15 residues. The CDR3: CASSPLQGPSYEQYF. The CDR3 region has the DNA TGCGCCAGCAGCCCCCTACAGGGTCCCTCCTACGAGCAGTACTTC.

Remarks on this clone: Compared with germline, one end of the junction differs, possibly owing to a read error. The chain uses TRBV2 and TRBJ1-3, with D perhaps matching TRBD1 (5 bases). Germline V gene sequence: CDR1 SNHLY, CDR2 FYNNEI. The CDR3 has 12 residues. This CDR3 is CASSEALRGWDF. The CDR3 bases are TGTGCCAGCAGTGAAGCGCTACGGGGGTGGGATTTT.

The CDR3 reads CASSPQGAYVRDTEAFF. CDR3 DNA: TGTGCCAGCTCACCACAGGGGGCTTATGTTAGGGACACTGAAGCTTTCTTT. This chain connects TRBV18 to TRBJ1-1; 7 nucleotides align to TRBD1. CDR1 and CDR2 from the germline V gene are KGHSH and LQKENI. This CDR3 has 17 amino acids. V shed 1 base, J shed 3 bases, and the junction held 11 bases outside the gene matches.

V and J are TRBV30 and TRBJ2-6, with D hard to call. CDR3 length: 17 amino acids. The ends were cut back, 0 bases at V and 3 bases at J, with 15 bases in the middle. CDR1 GTSNPN and CDR2 SVGIG come from the germline V gene (reference sequence). CDR3 amino acids: CAWSVQRGGNGANVLTF. The CDR3 DNA reads as TGTGCCTGGAGTGTTCAGAGAGGTGGGAATGGGGCCAACGTCCTGACTTTC.

J is TRBJ2-7 and V is TRBV7-2; 8 positions match TRBD2. Germline CDR1 is SGHTA and CDR2 is FQGNSA. The junction had 5 bases not matched to a gene; V was cut back by 2 bases and J by 2 bases. The CDR3 totals 15 residues. CDR3 loop: CASSLTPGGAYEQYF. For the CDR3, the DNA is TGTGCCAGCAGCTTAACCCCGGGGGGGGCCTACGAGCAGTACTTC.

The chain uses TRBV9 and TRBJ1-4, with 7 positions matching TRBD1. This CDR3 comprises 15 residues. The germline CDR1 and CDR2 sequences are SGDLS and YYNGEE. Losses at the gene ends were 5 bases for V and 12 bases for J; bases not matched to a gene: 16. CDR3 loop: CASSDTGERLAELFF. The CDR3, as DNA: TGTGCCAGCAGTGATACAGGGGAGAGGTTGGCAGAACTGTTTTTT.

The gene calls are TRBV7-2 and TRBJ1-1; possibly TRBD1 for D (5 bases). V dropped 5 bases and J dropped 3 bases, with 10 bases sitting between them. The CDR3 runs to 13 residues. CDR1 and CDR2 (germline): SGHTA, FQGNSA. The CDR3 loop is CASSRQFYTEAFF. The CDR3 bases are TGTGCCAGCAGCCGACAGTTCTACACTGAAGCTTTCTTT.

The J gene is TRBJ2-3, the V gene TRBV6-5; 7 positions agree with TRBD1. Germline loops: CDR1 MNHEY, CDR2 SVGAGI. The J segment lost 7 bases and the V segment lost 6 bases, leaving 13 bases of the junction unmatched. This CDR3 contains 15 residues. The chain's CDR3 is CASSPGQAPTNTQYF. The CDR3 coding sequence is TGTGCCAGCAGCCCCGGACAGGCCCCGACGAATACGCAGTATTTT.

Remarks on this clone: Other DNA variants within this sample encode the same CDR3. The V gene is TRBV15, the J gene TRBJ2-5; D is unclear. The CDR3 totals 12 residues. Trimming removed 2 bases at V and 2 bases at J, with 3 bases between. CDR1 and CDR2 (germline): LNHNV, YYDKDF (reference sequence). The CDR3: CATSRPQETQYF. The CDR3, as DNA: TGTGCCACCAGCAGACCTCAAGAGACCCAGTACTTC.